These 27 T cell receptor beta chains were sequenced from one sample in a study of cytomegalovirus exposure and HLA in healthy donors. The table came from immunoSEQ multiplex PCR; TCRdb's copy has only in-frame clones and leaves some out. This sample carries fewer than 350,000 clones, around nine tenths of them seen once, and the ten largest clones take about 0.86%. The sequenced sample was PBMCs. These receptors were collected from a woman aged 18 to 35 in good health and CMV-seronegative.

The chain recombines TRBV11-2 with TRBJ2-1, with D tentatively TRBD2 (6 bases). The CDR3 spans 16 residues. Germline assignment: CDR1 SGHAT and CDR2 FQNNGV. The V gene lost 6 bases and the J gene lost 5 bases, with 20 bases spanning the gap. Here the CDR3 reads CASSQIFGSGHNEQFF. The DNA for the CDR3 is TGTGCCAGCAGTCAAATTTTCGGGAGTGGCCACAATGAGCAGTTCTTC.

The CDR3 nucleotides read TGCGCCAGCAGCCTCGGGACAGGGAGGATTATGTACGAGCAGTACTTC. As protein: CASSLGTGRIMYEQYF. The V gene is TRBV5-1, the J gene TRBJ2-7, with 9 bases identical to TRBD1. The V gene's germline CDR1 is SGHRS and CDR2 YFSETQ. This CDR3 has 16 residues. With V trimmed by 4 bases and J by 4 bases, 12 bases remained unmatched.

The rearrangement links TRBV7-9 to TRBJ1-2; 8 bases are shared with TRBD1. Germline V CDR1 and CDR2: SEHNR, FQNEAQ (reference sequence). The CDR3 covers 16 residues. The junction had 8 bases not matched to a gene; V was cut back by 5 bases and J by 0 bases. CDR3 DNA: TGTGCCAGCAGCGTGACGCGGGGACAGGCTAACTATGGCTACACCTTC. Residues: CASSVTRGQANYGYTF.

This clone was seen only a few times. The rearrangement links TRBV28 to TRBJ1-5, with D unclear. This CDR3 has 16 amino acids. Per germline, CDR1 MDHEN and CDR2 SYDVKM. Trimming removed 11 bases at V and 0 bases at J, with 20 bases between. This chain's CDR3 is CASSPGVIYSNQPQHF. The CDR3 DNA reads TGTGCCTCCTCCCCCGGGGTGATCTATAGCAATCAGCCCCAGCATTTT.

The chain uses TRBV12-5 and TRBJ2-7; TRBD2 aligns across 7 bases. Trimming took 6 bases from V and 2 from J; bases not matched to a gene: 13. CDR3 length: 16 residues. In germline, CDR1 is LGHNT, CDR2 FRNRAP. The CDR3 DNA is TGTGCTAGTGGCTCCTTGGCGGGAGTGGGGACCTACGAGCAGTACTTC. Its protein product is CASGSLAGVGTYEQYF.

In this sample, this clone turned up once. The chain combines TRBV5-4 with TRBJ2-7; tentatively, D is TRBD2 (6 bases). There are 14 residues in the CDR3. The ends were cut back, 4 bases at V and 5 bases at J, with 16 bases in the middle. The germline V gene encodes CDR1 SGHNT and CDR2 YYREEE (reference sequence). The CDR3 coding sequence is TGTGCCAGCAGCCATAGCGGACCTAGGAACGAGCAGTACTTC. Translation gives CASSHSGPRNEQYF. Full variable domain (missing parts from reference TRBV5-4 and TRBJ2-7): ETGVTQSPTHLIKTRGQQVTLRCSSQSGHNTVSWYQQALGQGPQFIFQYYREEENGRGNFPPRFSGLQFPNYSSELNVNALELDDSALYLCASSHSGPRNEQYFGPGTRLTVT.

The genes are TRBV5-1 and TRBJ2-1; TRBD2 might be the D (6 bases). V shed 0 bases and J shed 4 bases, with 17 bases lying between them. Germline lookup yields CDR1 SGHRS and CDR2 YFSETQ. The CDR3 runs to 17 residues. CDR3 sequence: CASSLGRRRATYNEQFF. Written as DNA, the CDR3 is TGCGCCAGCAGCTTGGGACGGCGGAGGGCTACATACAATGAGCAGTTCTTC.

The genes are TRBV6-1 and TRBJ2-7; D unclear. Trimming shortened V by 3 bases and J by 3 bases, and 6 bases separated the two germline ends. Germline values: CDR1 MNHNS, CDR2 SASEGT. The CDR3 is 12 residues long. The CDR3 sequence is CASSEISYEQYF. CDR3 DNA: TGTGCCAGCAGTGAGATCAGCTACGAGCAGTACTTC.

This clone was picked up a small number of times. Other nucleotide sequences in the sample specify the same CDR3. The chain links TRBV30 to TRBJ1-2; D not resolved. CDR3 length: 12 residues. Germline CDR1 reads GTSNPN; CDR2 reads SVGIG (reference sequence). V lost 5 bases and J lost 4, with 11 bases in between. The CDR3 loop reads CAWSGRVYGYTF. The CDR3 bases are TGTGCCTGGTCGGGGAGGGTCTATGGCTACACCTTC.

This chain uses TRBV6-6 with TRBJ2-2; 7 bases map to TRBD1. V shed 2 bases, J shed 3 bases, and the junction held 3 bases outside the gene matches. The CDR3 consists of 15 residues. The germline V gene has CDR1 MNHNY and CDR2 SVGAGI (reference sequence). Here the CDR3 reads CASSYGDRYTGELFF. As DNA, the CDR3 is TGTGCCAGCAGTTACGGGGACAGATACACCGGGGAGCTGTTTTTT.

The chain employs TRBV12-5 and TRBJ2-7, with 10 bases aligning to TRBD2. This CDR3 region has 17 residues. V was clipped by 1 base and J by 0 bases; unmatched bases: 6. Germline assignment: CDR1 LGHNT and CDR2 FRNRAP. The CDR3 region is CASGLAGLAAGSYEQYF. CDR3 in DNA: TGTGCTAGTGGTTTGGCCGGACTAGCGGCCGGCTCCTACGAGCAGTACTTC. The whole variable domain, remainder taken from reference TRBV12-5 and TRBJ2-7, is DARVTQTPRHKVTEMGQEVTMRCQPILGHNTVFWYRQTMMQGLELLAYFRNRAPLDDSGMPKDRFSAEMPDATLATLKIQPSEPRDSAVYFCASGLAGLAAGSYEQYFGPGTRLTVT.

The CDR3 DNA follows: TGTGCCAGCAGATCTAATACAGATACGCAGTATTTT. Encoded protein: CASRSNTDTQYF. V gene TRBV28 combines with J gene TRBJ2-3; D is unresolved. The CDR3 sequence is 12 residues long. In germline, CDR1 is MDHEN, CDR2 SYDVKM. V was clipped by 6 bases and J by 3 bases, with 7 bases between them.

This chain uses TRBV7-8 with TRBJ2-3; 12 nucleotides match TRBD2. V was pared by 5 bases and J by 3 bases, with 6 bases of the junction left unmatched. The length of the CDR3 is 16 residues. Germline V gene lookup returns CDR1 SGHVS and CDR2 FQNEAQ. The DNA of the CDR3 is TGTGCCAGCAGCGCCCGGCTAGCGGGAGGGACAGATACGCAGTATTTT. Amino acid sequence: CASSARLAGGTDTQYF. Full variable domain (missing parts from reference TRBV7-8 and TRBJ2-3): GAGVSQSPRYKVAKRGQDVALRCDPISGHVSLFWYQQALGQGPEFLTYFQNEAQLDKSGLPSDRFFAERPEGSVSTLKIQRTQQEDSAVYLCASSARLAGGTDTQYFGPGTRLTVL.

This clone was seen only a few times. This rearrangement joins TRBV19 to TRBJ2-7, with TRBD2 as a possible D gene (6 bases). V lost 1 base to trimming and J lost 3 bases, with 13 bases between them. Germline CDR1 is LNHDA and CDR2 is SQIVND (reference sequence). This CDR3 has 15 residues. CDR3 protein: CASSIAGTYDYEQYF. CDR3 in DNA: TGTGCCAGTAGTATAGCCGGGACTTACGACTACGAGCAGTACTTC. Full variable domain (outside the CDR3, taken from reference TRBV19 and TRBJ2-7): DGGITQSPKYLFRKEGQNVTLSCEQNLNHDAMYWYRQDPGQGLRLIYYSQIVNDFQKGDIAEGYSVSREKKESFPLTVTSAQKNPTAFYLCASSIAGTYDYEQYFGPGTRLTVT.

This clone was counted between two and nine times. The chain employs TRBV9 and TRBJ1-2; 7 bases match TRBD1. The CDR3 has 16 residues. Trimming removed 3 bases from V and 4 bases from J; junction bases left unmatched: 12. The germline V gene encodes CDR1 SGDLS and CDR2 YYNGEE. The CDR3 is CASSERSGGRSYGYTF. For the CDR3, the DNA is TGTGCCAGCAGCGAACGATCAGGGGGTAGAAGCTATGGCTACACCTTC.

This rearrangement joins TRBV28 to TRBJ2-2, with 11 bases aligning to TRBD2. The CDR3 totals 16 residues. Germline CDR1 reads MDHEN; CDR2 reads SYDVKM. After removal of 7 bases from V and 1 base from J, the junction contained 5 bases not matched to a gene. The CDR3 sequence is CASTLSGRVNTGELFF. Here the CDR3 DNA reads TGTGCCAGCACCCTTAGCGGGAGGGTGAACACCGGGGAGCTGTTTTTT.

The chain combines TRBV25-1 with TRBJ1-6, with D perhaps TRBD1 (6 bases). With 5 bases removed from V and 5 bases from J, the gap between germline ends came to 10 bases. The CDR3 is made up of 14 amino acids. Germline V gene lookup returns CDR1 MGHDK and CDR2 SYGVNS. The CDR3 nucleotides are TGTGCCAGCAGTCACAGGGTAGATAATTCACCCCTCCACTTT. It yields the protein CASSHRVDNSPLHF.

This chain joins TRBV28 and TRBJ1-4; maybe TRBD1 (6 bases). Trimming stripped 2 bases from V and 4 bases from J, with 14 bases between. Germline CDR1 and CDR2: MDHEN and SYDVKM. This CDR3 has 16 amino acids. The chain's CDR3 is CASSLGTGQSNEKLFF. CDR3 DNA: TGTGCCAGCAGTTTAGGAACGGGACAAAGTAATGAAAAACTGTTTTTT.

This clone was counted between two and nine times. The chain carries TRBV6-5 and TRBJ1-2, with a possible D match to TRBD1 (6 bases). The CDR3 is made up of 13 amino acids. Germline values: CDR1 MNHEY, CDR2 SVGAGI. Trimming cost V 5 bases and J 1 base, with 8 bases left between them. This CDR3 reads CASSRTVNYGYTF. DNA of the CDR3: TGTGCCAGCAGTCGGACAGTTAACTATGGCTACACCTTC.

This clone showed up just once. The chain has TRBV27 and TRBJ1-5; perhaps TRBD1 as D (5 bases). V was trimmed by 1 base and J by 0 bases, leaving 13 bases between them. Germline V CDR1 and CDR2: MNHEY, SMNVEV (reference sequence). This CDR3 is built from 17 residues. CDR3 DNA: TGTGCCAGCAGTTTATTCGGGGGGAGGGATAGCAATCAGCCCCAGCATTTT. Protein sequence: CASSLFGGRDSNQPQHF.

This rearrangement joins TRBV30 to TRBJ1-5, with D unclear. With 0 bases removed from V and 3 bases from J, the gap between germline ends came to 6 bases. This CDR3 spans 13 amino acids. CDR1 GTSNPN and CDR2 SVGIG come from the germline V gene (reference sequence). The CDR3 region has the DNA TGTGCCTGGAGTGTACTGATCAATCAGCCCCAGCATTTT. It encodes CAWSVLINQPQHF.

This sequence joins TRBV7-2 and TRBJ2-7; no definite D call. Germline loops: CDR1 SGHTA, CDR2 FQGNSA. V was pared by 8 bases and J by 3 bases, with 8 bases between. The CDR3 length is 11 residues. The CDR3 region has the DNA TGTGCCAGCGGTAGCCGCTACGAGCAGTACTTC. This sequence encodes CASGSRYEQYF. Filled out from reference TRBV7-2 and TRBJ2-7, the complete variable domain reads GAGVSQSPSNKVTEKGKDVELRCDPISGHTALYWYRQSLGQGLEFLIYFQGNSAPDKSGLPSDRFSAERTGGSVSTLTIQRTQQEDSAVYLCASGSRYEQYFGPGTRLTVT.

The chain has TRBV28 and TRBJ1-2, with TRBD1 matching 9 bases. Germline loops: CDR1 MDHEN, CDR2 SYDVKM. The CDR3 has 13 residues. With 2 bases clipped from V and 11 bases from J, the junction kept 6 bases outside the gene matches. Here the CDR3 DNA reads TGTGCCAGCAGTTTAGGAGGGACAGGGTATTACACCTTC. Protein sequence: CASSLGGTGYYTF.

The chain has TRBV5-6 and TRBJ1-2; the D is unclear. V was clipped by 1 base and J by 0 bases, with 22 bases between them. The CDR3 contains 19 residues. Germline V gene lookup returns CDR1 SGHDT and CDR2 YYEEEE. The CDR3 DNA sequence: TGTGCCAGCAGCTTGTTAGGCAGTGCGGCCCCCTCTACTAACTATGGCTACACCTTC. As protein: CASSLLGSAAPSTNYGYTF. The full variable domain, completed using reference TRBV5-6 and TRBJ1-2, is DAGVTQSPTHLIKTRGQQVTLRCSPKSGHDTVSWYQQALGQGPQFIFQYYEEEERQRGNFPDRFSGHQFPNYSSELNVNALLLGDSALYLCASSLLGSAAPSTNYGYTFGSGTRLTVV.

J is TRBJ1-5 and V is TRBV19; D might be TRBD1 (6 bases). Germline V CDR1 and CDR2: LNHDA, SQIVND (reference sequence). The CDR3 spans 16 residues. V was pared by 5 bases and J by 0 bases, with 14 bases between. The CDR3 sequence: CASSVSTGYSNQPQHF. The CDR3 DNA reads TGTGCCAGTAGTGTAAGCACAGGGTATAGCAATCAGCCCCAGCATTTT.

V and J are TRBV2 and TRBJ2-2, with 7 bases identical to TRBD2. Looked up from germline, CDR1 is SNHLY and CDR2 is FYNNEI. There are 16 residues in the CDR3. The junction had 4 bases not matched to a gene; V was cut back by 3 bases and J by 0 bases. CDR3 residues: CASSDLTSANTGELFF. For the CDR3, the DNA is TGTGCCAGCAGTGACCTAACTAGCGCGAACACCGGGGAGCTGTTTTTT.

The CDR3 protein is CASSLSLGPEAFF. The CDR3 nucleotides read TGTGCCAGCAGTTTATCCCTGGGGCCTGAAGCTTTCTTT. The chain has TRBV27 and TRBJ1-1; TRBD1 is a possible D gene (5 bases). This CDR3 has 13 residues. Germline lookup yields CDR1 MNHEY and CDR2 SMNVEV (reference sequence). Trimming shortened V by 0 bases and J by 6 bases, and 8 bases separated the two germline ends.